The following is a TCR beta chain sequence with its context. The CDR3 contains 15 residues. The germline CDR1 and CDR2 sequences are MNHNY and SVGAGI (reference sequence). The germline V and J ends were trimmed by 6 bases and 5 bases, with 17 bases remaining between them. This sample is drawn from a study of blood T cell repertoires in COVID-19. Study-level background: PBMCs, B-cell-depleted T cells, or T cells provided the cDNA or gDNA that made up the material.

Only in-frame clones appear in the TCRdb table, and some are missing; sequencing was by immunoSEQ multiplex PCR. The data hold some 300,000 clones, with about nine tenths observed a single time. This clonotype originated in a woman aged 25 to 39 with COVID-19, enrolled during active disease. Input material: peripheral blood. The chain has TRBV6-6 and TRBJ1-5; D is unclear. Written as DNA, the CDR3 is TGTGCCAGCAGCCCTTTCGGAGGCTTCGATCAGCCCCAGCATTTT. Translated: CASSPFGGFDQPQHF.